This TCR beta chain was sequenced in a study of blood T cell repertoires in COVID-19. On the study more broadly: Sources were T cells, B-cell-depleted T cells, or PBMCs; the material itself was cDNA or gDNA.

In the study's own analysis: Amplification of reference gene primers was used by the study to estimate nucleated cell counts. Profiled with immunoSEQ multiplex PCR; TCRdb holds only in-frame clones, not every one. V, J and clone size are taken as reported in that table, and D and trimming were inferred from the DNA itself. The sample lists tens of thousands of clones; more than 75% were seen once. CDR3 length: 15 residues. The V gene's germline CDR1 is LNHDA and CDR2 SQIVND (reference sequence). The J segment lost 3 bases and the V segment lost 5 bases, leaving 6 bases of the junction unmatched. In its sample, this clone was seen a few times.

The specimen was peripheral blood. The receptor comes from an elderly woman with active or convalescent COVID-19. The gene calls are TRBV19 and TRBJ1-5; 8 nucleotides agree with TRBD1. CDR3 residues: CASSLWTGNNQPQHF. As DNA, the CDR3 is TGTGCCAGTAGTTTATGGACAGGGAACAATCAGCCCCAGCATTTT.